The 13 T cell receptor beta chains below come from one sample, sequenced in a study of T cells after yellow fever vaccination. Each CDR3 protein is one row after TCRdb ran MiXCR on the 5' RACE reads. The table lists about 500,000 distinct CDR3 sequences, less than 20% of them singletons, with 15% to 20% in the top ten. Sequences were derived from PBMCs, sampled about 5 days after the first yellow fever vaccination. Receptors originate from a man younger than 35 who received the YFV17D yellow fever vaccine.

This clonotype was found many times. This rearrangement joins TRBV6-1 to TRBJ2-7, with 9 bases that match TRBD2. The CDR3 spans 15 residues. CDR1 is MNHNS, CDR2 SASEGT, per germline. V lost 5 bases and J lost 0; bases outside the gene matches: 5. CDR3 amino acids: CASSPSGTYSYEQYF. The CDR3 coding sequence is TGTGCCAGCAGTCCTAGCGGGACTTACTCCTACGAGCAGTACTTC.

In this sample, this clonotype turned up a few times. V and J are TRBV2 and TRBJ2-3; unclear D gene. Trimming took off 3 bases at V and 4 bases at J, with 8 bases between the two ends. The CDR3 totals 13 residues. CDR1 and CDR2 (germline): SNHLY, FYNNEI. The CDR3 DNA reads as TGTGCCAGCAGTGATGAGGCGGCAGATACGCAGTATTTT. The encoded protein is CASSDEAADTQYF.

The rearrangement links TRBV20-1 to TRBJ1-1, with TRBD1 as a possible D gene (5 bases). From germline, CDR1 is DFQATT and CDR2 SNEGSKA (reference sequence). CDR3 length: 14 amino acids. Trimming shortened V by 6 bases and J by 1 base, and 15 bases separated the two germline ends. The CDR3 bases are TGCAGTGCGCCCCGGGGGGGGAGGAACACTGAAGCTTTCTTT. This encodes CSAPRGGRNTEAFF.

In its sample, this clonotype was seen many times. V and J are TRBV5-6 and TRBJ1-4; D unresolved. This CDR3 is 15 amino acids long. V was trimmed by 0 bases and J by 2 bases, leaving 8 bases between them. Germline V gene sequence: CDR1 SGHDT, CDR2 YYEEEE. The CDR3 loop reads CASSLVLGTNEKLFF. CDR3 in DNA: TGTGCCAGCAGCTTGGTACTCGGGACTAATGAAAAACTGTTTTTT.

This sequence joins TRBV4-3 and TRBJ1-2; D remains unclear. The CDR3 is made up of 17 amino acids. CDR1 is LGHNA and CDR2 is YSLEER in the germline V gene. The V end was cut by 1 base, the J end by 4 bases, with 19 bases between. The CDR3 bases are TGCGCCAGCAGCCAAGGTGTTCGCGGTAGTAGTTCCTATGGCTACACCTTC. Its translation: CASSQGVRGSSSYGYTF.

This chain connects TRBV11-1 to TRBJ2-5, with 7 nucleotides matching TRBD1. V lost 5 bases and J lost 5; bases outside the gene matches: 14. CDR3 size: 16 residues. Germline V gene data show CDR1 as SGHAT and CDR2 as FQDESV (reference sequence). The CDR3 coding sequence is TGTGCCAGCAGCCCATCCCGACAGGGACGCGGGGAGACCCAGTACTTC. As protein: CASSPSRQGRGETQYF. Full variable domain (remainder filled in from reference TRBV11-1 and TRBJ2-5): EAEVAQSPRYKITEKSQAVAFWCDPISGHATLYWYRQILGQGPELLVQFQDESVVDDSQLPKDRFSAERLKGVDSTLKIQPAELGDSAMYLCASSPSRQGRGETQYFGPGTRLLVL.

The chain has TRBV27 and TRBJ1-6; possible D gene TRBD1, 5 bases. V shed 2 bases and J shed 7 bases, with 9 bases lying between them. The CDR3 has 14 amino acids. CDR1 MNHEY and CDR2 SMNVEV come from the germline V gene (reference sequence). Here the CDR3 reads CASSLAGANSPLHF. The DNA of the CDR3 is TGTGCCAGCAGTTTAGCCGGGGCGAATTCACCCCTCCACTTT.

This clonotype was found a few times. This chain joins TRBV7-2 and TRBJ2-5; 11 nucleotides match TRBD2. The J segment lost 4 bases and the V segment lost 4 bases, leaving 11 bases of the junction unmatched. In germline, CDR1 is SGHTA, CDR2 FQGNSA. CDR3 length: 17 amino acids. For the CDR3, the DNA is TGTGCCAGCAGCTCTATACTAGCGGGGGCCGGAACAGAGACCCAGTACTTC. It codes for CASSSILAGAGTETQYF.

This chain links TRBV10-2 with TRBJ2-2, with 10 nucleotides matching TRBD2. V lost 7 bases, J lost 3 bases, and 11 bases stayed unmatched. Germline CDR1 and CDR2: WSHSY and SAAADI. This CDR3 has 17 amino acids. As DNA, the CDR3 is TGCGCCAGCATCCGCGCTCGGACTAGCGGATACACCGGGGAGCTGTTTTTT. This translates into CASIRARTSGYTGELFF.

This chain links TRBV7-9 with TRBJ2-7; D possibly uses TRBD1 or TRBD2 (5 bases each). CDR1 SEHNR and CDR2 FQNEAQ come from the germline V gene (reference sequence). The V end lost 5 bases, the J end lost 5 bases, and 10 bases lay between the germline ends. This CDR3 is built from 12 residues. CDR3 region: CASSRGQHEQYF. The CDR3 region has the DNA TGTGCCAGCAGCCGGGGCCAACACGAGCAGTACTTC.

This clonotype has just a few counts. J is TRBJ2-7 and V is TRBV29-1; 12 bases agree with TRBD2. The V gene end was trimmed by 7 bases and the J gene end by 2 bases; junction bases not matched to a gene: 6. The CDR3 contains 14 residues. CDR1 and CDR2 (germline): SQVTM, ANQGSEA. The CDR3 spells CSAGLAGFAYEQYF. In DNA, the CDR3 is TGCAGCGCAGGACTAGCGGGGTTCGCCTACGAGCAGTACTTC.

The sample holds a few counts of this clonotype. The V and J genes are TRBV21-1 and TRBJ1-2; TRBD1, the D gene given by the table, was not confirmed from the DNA. TRBV21-1 is tagged as a pseudogene. This CDR3 is 18 amino acids long. The CDR3: CASSKVKPPGPASPGYTF. For the CDR3, the DNA is TGTGCCAGCAGCAAAGTTAAACCCCCGGGACCCGCTTCACCCGGCTACACCTTC.

This clonotype was observed a few times. The rearrangement uses TRBV20-1 and TRBJ2-1, with D perhaps TRBD2 (6 bases). CDR3 length equals 14 residues. Germline V CDR1 and CDR2: DFQATT, SNEGSKA (reference sequence). Trimming cost V 4 bases and J 5 bases, with 15 bases left between them. The CDR3 DNA reads as TGCAGTGCTACAGGGACTGGAAGAAACAATGAGCAGTTCTTC. Translation gives CSATGTGRNNEQFF.